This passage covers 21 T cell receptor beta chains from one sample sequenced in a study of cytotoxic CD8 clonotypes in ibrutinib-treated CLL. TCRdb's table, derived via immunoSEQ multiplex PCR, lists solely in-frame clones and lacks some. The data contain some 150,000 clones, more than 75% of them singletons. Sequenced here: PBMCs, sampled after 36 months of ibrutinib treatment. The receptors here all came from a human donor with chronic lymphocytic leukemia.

CDR3 DNA: TGTGCCAGCAGTTATTTGGGACAGGGAGCCTATGGCTACACCTTC. This encodes CASSYLGQGAYGYTF. The chain has TRBV6-6 and TRBJ1-2; 9 bases fit TRBD1. CDR3 size: 15 residues. Per the germline V gene, CDR1 is MNHNY and CDR2 is SVGAGI (reference sequence). V trimming: 3 bases; J trimming: 4 bases; junction bases outside the gene matches: 6.

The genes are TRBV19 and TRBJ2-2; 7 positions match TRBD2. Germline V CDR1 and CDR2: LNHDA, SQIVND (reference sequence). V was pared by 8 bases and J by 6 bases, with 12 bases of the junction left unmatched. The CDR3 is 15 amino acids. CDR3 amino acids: CASVPRGDSAGELFF. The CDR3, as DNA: TGTGCCAGTGTCCCTCGGGGGGACTCTGCCGGGGAGCTGTTTTTT.

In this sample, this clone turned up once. CDR3 bases: TGTGCCAGCAGCACTAGCGGGAGTATGGCAGATACGCAGTATTTT. Translating gives CASSTSGSMADTQYF. V usage is TRBV9 and J usage is TRBJ2-3; 11 bases are shared with TRBD2. This CDR3 spans 15 amino acids. V shed 4 bases and J 4 bases; nucleotides not matched to a gene: 5. Germline lookup yields CDR1 SGDLS and CDR2 YYNGEE. The variable domain in full, with the rest retrieved from reference TRBV9 and TRBJ2-3, is DSGVTQTPKHLITATGQRVTLRCSPRSGDLSVYWYQQSLDQGLQFLIQYYNGEERAKGNILERFSAQQFPDLHSELNLSSLELGDSALYFCASSTSGSMADTQYFGPGTRLTVL.

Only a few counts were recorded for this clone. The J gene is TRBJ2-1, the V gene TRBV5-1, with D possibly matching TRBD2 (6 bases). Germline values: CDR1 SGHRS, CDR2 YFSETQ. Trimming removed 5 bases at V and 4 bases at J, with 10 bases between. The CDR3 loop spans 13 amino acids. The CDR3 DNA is TGCGCCAGCAGGGAGACTAGTTACAATGAGCAGTTCTTC. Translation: CASRETSYNEQFF.

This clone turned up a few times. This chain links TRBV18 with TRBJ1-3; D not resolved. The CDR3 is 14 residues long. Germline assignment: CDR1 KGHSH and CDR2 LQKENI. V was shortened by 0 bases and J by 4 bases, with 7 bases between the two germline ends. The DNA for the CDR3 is TGTGCCAGCTCACCACCGCACGGAGGAAACACCATATATTTT. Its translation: CASSPPHGGNTIYF.

The CDR3 sequence is CASSLGPYYEQYF. DNA of the CDR3: TGCGCCAGCAGCTTGGGGCCGTACTACGAGCAGTACTTC. The V and J genes are TRBV5-1 and TRBJ2-7; no firm D call. Germline values: CDR1 SGHRS, CDR2 YFSETQ. V was cut by 0 bases and J by 3 bases, with 7 bases left in between. CDR3 size: 13 residues.

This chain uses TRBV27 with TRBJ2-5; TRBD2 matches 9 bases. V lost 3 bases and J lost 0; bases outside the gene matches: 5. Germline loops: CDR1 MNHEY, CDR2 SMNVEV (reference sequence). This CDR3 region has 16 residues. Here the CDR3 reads CASSLLAGTYQETQYF. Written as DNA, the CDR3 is TGTGCCAGCAGTTTGCTAGCGGGAACGTACCAAGAGACCCAGTACTTC.

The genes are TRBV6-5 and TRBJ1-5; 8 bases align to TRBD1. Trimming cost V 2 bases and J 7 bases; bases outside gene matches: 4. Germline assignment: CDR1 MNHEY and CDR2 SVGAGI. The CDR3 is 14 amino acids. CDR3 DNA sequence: TGTGCCAGCAGTTACGACAGGGGAGGACAGCCCCAGCATTTT. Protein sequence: CASSYDRGGQPQHF.

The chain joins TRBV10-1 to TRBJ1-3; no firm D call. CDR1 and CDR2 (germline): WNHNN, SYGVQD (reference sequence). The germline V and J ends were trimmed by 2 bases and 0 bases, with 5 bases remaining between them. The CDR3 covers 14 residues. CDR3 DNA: TGCGCCAGCAGTGAGGGTCTCTCTGGAAACACCATATATTTT. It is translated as CASSEGLSGNTIYF.

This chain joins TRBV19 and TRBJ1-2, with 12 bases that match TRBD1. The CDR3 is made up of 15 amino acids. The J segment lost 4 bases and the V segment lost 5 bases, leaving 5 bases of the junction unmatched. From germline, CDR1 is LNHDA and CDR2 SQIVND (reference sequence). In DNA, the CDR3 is TGTGCCAGTAGTTGGGACAGGGGGCTTAGCTATGGCTACACCTTC. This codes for CASSWDRGLSYGYTF.

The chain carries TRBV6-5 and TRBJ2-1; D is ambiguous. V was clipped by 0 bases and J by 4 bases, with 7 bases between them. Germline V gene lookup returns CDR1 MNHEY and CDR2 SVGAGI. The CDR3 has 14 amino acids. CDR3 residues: CASSYSTSYNEQFF. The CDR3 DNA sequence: TGTGCCAGCAGTTACTCGACAAGTTACAATGAGCAGTTCTTC.

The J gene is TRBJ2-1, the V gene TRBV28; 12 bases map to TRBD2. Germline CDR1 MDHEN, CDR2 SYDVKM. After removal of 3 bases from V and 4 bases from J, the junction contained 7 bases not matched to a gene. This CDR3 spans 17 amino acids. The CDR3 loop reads CASSFEATSGGYNEQFF. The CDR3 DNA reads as TGTGCCAGCAGTTTCGAGGCAACTAGCGGGGGGTACAATGAGCAGTTCTTC.

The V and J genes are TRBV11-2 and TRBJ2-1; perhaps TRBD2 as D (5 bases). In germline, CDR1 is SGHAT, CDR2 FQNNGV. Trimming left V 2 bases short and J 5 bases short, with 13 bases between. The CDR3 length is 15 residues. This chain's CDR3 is CASSLSVSANNEQFF. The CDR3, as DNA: TGTGCCAGCAGCTTATCAGTTAGCGCGAACAATGAGCAGTTCTTC.

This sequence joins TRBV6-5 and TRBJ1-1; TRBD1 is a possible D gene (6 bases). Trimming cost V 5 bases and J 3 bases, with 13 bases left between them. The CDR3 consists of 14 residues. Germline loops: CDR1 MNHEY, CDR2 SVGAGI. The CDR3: CASSEFRGDTEAFF. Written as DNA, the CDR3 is TGTGCCAGCAGTGAATTCAGGGGTGACACTGAAGCTTTCTTT.

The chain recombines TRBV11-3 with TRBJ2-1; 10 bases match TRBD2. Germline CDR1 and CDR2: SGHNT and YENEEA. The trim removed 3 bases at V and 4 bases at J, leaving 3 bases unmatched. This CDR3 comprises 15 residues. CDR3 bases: TGTGCCAGCAGCTTTGGACTAGCGGCATACAATGAGCAGTTCTTC. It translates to CASSFGLAAYNEQFF.

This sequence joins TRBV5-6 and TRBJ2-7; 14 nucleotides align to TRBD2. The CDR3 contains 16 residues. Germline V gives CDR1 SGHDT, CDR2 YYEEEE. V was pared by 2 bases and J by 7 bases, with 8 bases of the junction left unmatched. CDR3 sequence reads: CASSFSLGLAGAEQYF. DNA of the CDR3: TGTGCCAGCAGCTTCAGTTTGGGACTAGCGGGAGCTGAGCAGTACTTC.

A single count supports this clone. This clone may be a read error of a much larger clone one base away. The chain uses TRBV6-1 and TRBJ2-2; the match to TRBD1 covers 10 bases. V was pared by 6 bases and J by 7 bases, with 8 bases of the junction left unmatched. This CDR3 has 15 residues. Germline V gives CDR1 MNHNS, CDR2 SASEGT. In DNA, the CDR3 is TGTGCCAGCAGAAGACAGGGGGCGGCGAGCGGGGAGCTGTTTTTT. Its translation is CASRRQGAASGELFF.

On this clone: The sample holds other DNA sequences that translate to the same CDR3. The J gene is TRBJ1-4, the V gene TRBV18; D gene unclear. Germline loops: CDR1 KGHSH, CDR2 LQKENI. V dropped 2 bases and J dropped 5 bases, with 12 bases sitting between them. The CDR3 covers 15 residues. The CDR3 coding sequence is TGTGCCAGCTCACCAAACCGGGGTAGGAATGAAAAACTGTTTTTT. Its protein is CASSPNRGRNEKLFF.

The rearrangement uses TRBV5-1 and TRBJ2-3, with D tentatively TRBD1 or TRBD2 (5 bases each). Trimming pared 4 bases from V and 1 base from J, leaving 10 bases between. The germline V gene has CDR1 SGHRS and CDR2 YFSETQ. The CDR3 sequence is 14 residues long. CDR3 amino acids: CASSQGTRTDTQYF. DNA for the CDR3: TGCGCCAGCAGCCAAGGGACCCGCACAGATACGCAGTATTTT.

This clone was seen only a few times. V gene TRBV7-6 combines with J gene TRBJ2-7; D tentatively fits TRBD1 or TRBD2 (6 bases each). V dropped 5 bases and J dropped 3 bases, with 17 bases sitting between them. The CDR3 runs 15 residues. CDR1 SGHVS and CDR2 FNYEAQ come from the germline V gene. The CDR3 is CASSPLFRGVYEQYF. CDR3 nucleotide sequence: TGTGCCAGCAGCCCACTGTTTAGGGGGGTCTACGAGCAGTACTTC.

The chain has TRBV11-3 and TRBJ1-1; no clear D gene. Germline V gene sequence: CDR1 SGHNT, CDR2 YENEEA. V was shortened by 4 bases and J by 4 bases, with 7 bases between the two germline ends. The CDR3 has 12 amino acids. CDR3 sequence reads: CASSSRRTEAFF. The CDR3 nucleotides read TGTGCCAGCAGCTCGCGCCGCACTGAAGCTTTCTTT.